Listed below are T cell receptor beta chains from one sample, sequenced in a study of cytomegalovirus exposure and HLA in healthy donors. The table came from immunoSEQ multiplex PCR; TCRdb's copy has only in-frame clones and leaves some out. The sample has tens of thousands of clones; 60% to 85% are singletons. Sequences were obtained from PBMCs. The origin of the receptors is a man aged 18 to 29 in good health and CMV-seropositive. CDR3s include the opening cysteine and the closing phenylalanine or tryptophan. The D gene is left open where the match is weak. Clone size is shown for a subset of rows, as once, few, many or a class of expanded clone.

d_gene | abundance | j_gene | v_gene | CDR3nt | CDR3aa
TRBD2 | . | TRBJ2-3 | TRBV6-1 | TGTGCCAGCAGTCCTTTAGCGGGAGGAGCAGATACGCAGTATTTT | CASSPLAGGADTQYF
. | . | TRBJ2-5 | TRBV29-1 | TGCAGCGTTCTAGGGACTTCCCTAGAGACCCAGTACTTC | CSVLGTSLETQYF
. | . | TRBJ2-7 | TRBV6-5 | TGTGCCAGCAGTTACTTTGACAGCCCCTACGAGCAGTACTTC | CASSYFDSPYEQYF
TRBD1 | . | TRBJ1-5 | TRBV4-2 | TGTGCCAGCAGCCAGTCCGGGACAGTAAATTATAGCAATCAGCCCCAGCATTTT | CASSQSGTVNYSNQPQHF
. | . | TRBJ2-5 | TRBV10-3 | TGTGCCATCAGTGAGCGGGGCCAAGAGACCCAGTACTTC | CAISERGQETQYF
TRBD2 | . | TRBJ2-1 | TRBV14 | TGTGCCAGCAGCCCTCCGGGGCTAGCGGGACGCAATGAGCAGTTCTTC | CASSPPGLAGRNEQFF
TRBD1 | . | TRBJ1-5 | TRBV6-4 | TGTGCCAGCAGTGAAGGGGACAGTAATCAGCCCCAGCATTTT | CASSEGDSNQPQHF
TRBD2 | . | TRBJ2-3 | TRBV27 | TGTGCCAGCAGTTTAGCGGGAGGTGCAGATACGCAGTATTTT | CASSLAGGADTQYF
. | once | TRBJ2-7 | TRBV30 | TGTGCCTGGAAGGAACCTAGGCTGACCTACGAGCAGTACTTC | CAWKEPRLTYEQYF
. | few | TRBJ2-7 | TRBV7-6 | TGTGCCAGCAGCTTAGGCAGGGCCTACGAGCAGTACTTC | CASSLGRAYEQYF
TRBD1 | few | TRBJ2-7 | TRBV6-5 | TGTGCCAGCAGTCGACAGGGGGGAGTCGAGCAGTACTTC | CASSRQGGVEQYF
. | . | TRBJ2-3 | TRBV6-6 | TGTGCCAGCAGCTCTGGATTTAGCCGCACAGATACGCAGTATTTT | CASSSGFSRTDTQYF